This TCR beta chain was sequenced in a study of blood T cell repertoires in COVID-19. Across the whole study: Italy, Spain and the United States were the sources of the convalescent and acute COVID-19 samples.

The V gene's germline CDR1 is LNHDA and CDR2 SQIVND (reference sequence). The CDR3 totals 15 residues. Losses at the gene ends were 3 bases for V and 2 bases for J; bases not matched to a gene: 3. TCRdb keeps only in-frame clones here, not all; method: immunoSEQ multiplex PCR. The sample holds a few hundred thousand clones, nearly 85% seen once. Seattle researchers signed up patients amid active infection and tracked them longitudinally. The gene calls are TRBV19 and TRBJ1-2; 10 positions match TRBD1. The source material was peripheral blood. This clonotype was sampled from a woman between 25 and 40 years old with COVID-19, enrolled during active disease. For the CDR3, the DNA is TGTGCCAGTAGTATGATGGGACAGGGGAACTATGGCTACACCTTC. Translation gives CASSMMGQGNYGYTF.